This T cell receptor (beta chain) was identified in a study of T-cell reconstitution after alpha-beta-depleted transplantation in children. The CDR3 runs to 15 residues. V lost 3 bases to trimming and J lost 5 bases, with 15 bases between them. Germline V lookup: CDR1 MNHEY, CDR2 SVGEGT. Study conclusions and caveats: When one year had passed after transplant, most T-cell counts and diversity came from newly produced T cells. Expanded graft clones, several hundred of them, were reportedly the source of alpha-beta T cells about two months after transplant.

In its sample, this clonotype was seen many times. Its cognate antigen is unknown. Unique molecular identifiers were incorporated when the TCRbeta library was constructed. TCRdb analysed the PCR reads with MiXCR anew, one entry per CDR3 protein. The profile covers approximately 99,000 distinct CDR3 sequences, with approximately 6% appearing a single time and approximately 25% taken by the ten largest. The rearrangement uses TRBV6-2 or TRBV6-3 and TRBJ2-3, with D possibly matching TRBD2 (6 bases). This specimen was PBMCs, mostly from graft donor cells, taken 360 days after TCRalphabeta/CD19-depleted stem cell transplant. The clonotype comes from a male patient between 2 and 10 years old who had a stem cell transplant for acute lymphoblastic leukemia, so the T cells may come from the graft donor. CDR3 residues: CASSYLTGVRDTQYF. The CDR3 DNA follows: TGTGCCAGCAGTTATTTGACGGGAGTTCGAGATACGCAGTATTTT.